The rows below give T cell receptor beta chains drawn from one sample of a study of vaccination effects on CD4 cells after COVID-19. Antigens of these TCRs are unknown. Clones were read by immunoSEQ multiplex PCR, and TCRdb kept only the in-frame ones, dropping some. This table has about 31,000 clones, around 85% appearing once. The sample here was CD4+ T cells from PBMCs cultured with SARS-CoV-2 spike peptides, taken after COVID-19 vaccination. These TCRs come from a human donor who received a COVID-19 vaccine. Some clones in this sample may be carry-over from other donors' samples. Each CDR3 is given with its conserved first and last residue. Each record gives: clone size, J gene, D gene, CDR3 length, V gene, CDR3 protein, CDR3 DNA. The D gene is left open where the match is weak. For some rows the clone size is stated as once, few or many, or as a class when expanded; others skip it.

abundance: once
j_gene: TRBJ2-3
d_gene: .
len: 14
v_gene: TRBV7-2
CDR3aa: CASSLGRSTDTQYF
CDR3nt: TGTGCCAGCAGCTTAGGCAGGAGCACAGATACGCAGTATTTT

abundance: .
j_gene: TRBJ1-6
d_gene: TRBD1
len: 14
v_gene: TRBV19
CDR3aa: CASSRIGGLSPLHF
CDR3nt: TGTGCCAGTAGTCGAATAGGGGGCCTATCACCCCTCCACTTT

abundance: .
j_gene: TRBJ2-5
d_gene: .
len: 15
v_gene: TRBV5-6
CDR3aa: CASSFLADYEETQYF
CDR3nt: TGTGCCAGCAGCTTTTTAGCGGATTACGAAGAGACCCAGTACTTC

abundance: .
j_gene: TRBJ2-3
d_gene: .
len: 10
v_gene: TRBV5-8
CDR3aa: CAAIGGTQYF
CDR3nt: TGTGCCGCGATTGGGGGTACGCAGTATTTT

abundance: .
j_gene: TRBJ1-2
d_gene: .
len: 14
v_gene: TRBV28
CDR3aa: CASSYLSTPYGYTF
CDR3nt: TGTGCCAGCAGTTACCTCAGTACCCCATATGGCTACACCTTC

abundance: .
j_gene: TRBJ2-2
d_gene: .
len: 14
v_gene: TRBV6-2/TRBV6-3
CDR3aa: CASSFQRNTGELFF
CDR3nt: TGTGCCAGCAGTTTTCAAAGGAACACCGGGGAGCTGTTTTTT

abundance: .
j_gene: TRBJ2-7
d_gene: TRBD1
len: 15
v_gene: TRBV5-3
CDR3aa: CARSGRDRVSYEQYF
CDR3nt: TGTGCCAGAAGCGGGCGGGACAGGGTCTCCTACGAGCAGTACTTC

abundance: few
j_gene: TRBJ1-2
d_gene: .
len: 16
v_gene: TRBV19
CDR3aa: CASSIDSAAANYGYTF
CDR3nt: TGTGCCAGTAGTATAGATTCCGCAGCAGCTAACTATGGCTACACCTTC

abundance: .
j_gene: TRBJ1-1
d_gene: .
len: 14
v_gene: TRBV7-2
CDR3aa: CASSLDRMNTEAFF
CDR3nt: TGTGCCAGCAGCTTGGACAGAATGAACACTGAAGCTTTCTTT

abundance: .
j_gene: TRBJ2-3
d_gene: .
len: 15
v_gene: TRBV18
CDR3aa: CASSRRGGSTDTQYF
CDR3nt: TGTGCCAGCTCACGGAGGGGGGGTAGCACAGATACGCAGTATTTT

abundance: .
j_gene: TRBJ1-1
d_gene: .
len: 17
v_gene: TRBV12-2
CDR3aa: CASRCPRTGGENTEAFF
CDR3nt: TGTGCAAGTCGCTGCCCCCGGACAGGGGGCGAGAACACTGAAGCTTTCTTT

abundance: .
j_gene: TRBJ1-6
d_gene: TRBD1
len: 15
v_gene: TRBV2
CDR3aa: CASSLSGTGNSPLHF
CDR3nt: TGTGCCAGCAGCCTCTCCGGGACAGGGAATTCACCCCTCCACTTT

abundance: once
j_gene: TRBJ2-2
d_gene: TRBD1
len: 16
v_gene: TRBV5-1
CDR3aa: CATSPRTGANTGELFF
CDR3nt: TGCGCCACCAGCCCCCGGACAGGGGCGAACACCGGGGAGCTGTTTTTT

abundance: .
j_gene: TRBJ1-5
d_gene: .
len: 15
v_gene: TRBV7-8
CDR3aa: CASSIRGGQDQPQHF
CDR3nt: TGTGCCAGCAGCATTCGCGGGGGGCAGGATCAGCCCCAGCATTTT

abundance: once
j_gene: TRBJ1-1
d_gene: TRBD1
len: 15
v_gene: TRBV27
CDR3aa: CASSPLGQGNTEAFF
CDR3nt: TGTGCCAGCAGTCCGTTAGGACAGGGGAACACTGAAGCTTTCTTT

abundance: few
j_gene: TRBJ1-5
d_gene: .
len: 13
v_gene: TRBV5-1
CDR3aa: CASSLEGGQPQHF
CDR3nt: TGCGCCAGCAGCTTGGAGGGGGGCCAGCCCCAGCATTTT

abundance: .
j_gene: TRBJ2-5
d_gene: .
len: 14
v_gene: TRBV7-2
CDR3aa: CASSLASAQETQYF
CDR3nt: TGTGCCAGCAGCTTAGCGTCCGCCCAAGAGACCCAGTACTTC

abundance: .
j_gene: TRBJ2-1
d_gene: .
len: 14
v_gene: TRBV24-1
CDR3aa: CATNGPEGTDEQFF
CDR3nt: TGTGCCACCAACGGCCCGGAGGGAACGGATGAGCAGTTCTTC

abundance: .
j_gene: TRBJ1-4
d_gene: TRBD1
len: 14
v_gene: TRBV10-3
CDR3aa: CAISERQGGEKLFF
CDR3nt: TGTGCCATCAGTGAGAGACAGGGTGGAGAAAAACTGTTTTTT

abundance: .
j_gene: TRBJ1-4
d_gene: TRBD1
len: 14
v_gene: TRBV28
CDR3aa: CASSPDRVSEKLFF
CDR3nt: TGTGCCAGCAGCCCAGACAGGGTTAGTGAAAAACTGTTTTTT

abundance: .
j_gene: TRBJ1-1
d_gene: .
len: 12
v_gene: TRBV12-3/TRBV12-4
CDR3aa: CASSLRATEAFF
CDR3nt: TGTGCCAGCAGTTTACGGGCCACTGAAGCTTTCTTT

abundance: .
j_gene: TRBJ2-2
d_gene: .
len: 14
v_gene: TRBV24-1
CDR3aa: CATSLAGDTGELFF
CDR3nt: TGTGCCACCAGTTTGGCTGGGGACACCGGGGAGCTGTTTTTT

abundance: .
j_gene: TRBJ1-1
d_gene: TRBD1
len: 14
v_gene: TRBV4-3
CDR3aa: CASSQQTGVTEAFF
CDR3nt: TGCGCCAGCAGCCAACAGACAGGGGTAACTGAAGCTTTCTTT

abundance: .
j_gene: TRBJ2-1
d_gene: TRBD1
len: 14
v_gene: TRBV19
CDR3aa: CASSSDRWGNEQFF
CDR3nt: TGTGCCAGTAGTTCGGACAGGTGGGGCAATGAGCAGTTCTTC

abundance: .
j_gene: TRBJ2-5
d_gene: TRBD1
len: 14
v_gene: TRBV27
CDR3aa: CASSSDRGRETQYF
CDR3nt: TGTGCCAGCAGTTCGGACAGGGGTAGAGAGACCCAGTACTTC

abundance: .
j_gene: TRBJ2-1
d_gene: TRBD2
len: 13
v_gene: TRBV28
CDR3aa: CASSSGGRVEQFF
CDR3nt: TGTGCCAGCAGTTCGGGCGGGAGGGTGGAGCAGTTCTTC

abundance: .
j_gene: TRBJ1-2
d_gene: .
len: 16
v_gene: TRBV5-1
CDR3aa: CASSPGVGGSGYGYTF
CDR3nt: TGCGCCAGCAGCCCTGGAGTCGGAGGATCTGGCTATGGCTACACCTTC

abundance: .
j_gene: TRBJ1-1
d_gene: .
len: 14
v_gene: TRBV29-1
CDR3aa: CSVERGQMNTEAFF
CDR3nt: TGCAGCGTCGAACGTGGGCAAATGAACACTGAAGCTTTCTTT

abundance: .
j_gene: TRBJ1-2
d_gene: .
len: 14
v_gene: TRBV6-5
CDR3aa: CASSRAEYNYGYTF
CDR3nt: TGTGCCAGCAGCCGGGCCGAGTACAACTATGGCTACACCTTC

abundance: .
j_gene: TRBJ1-4
d_gene: TRBD1
len: 15
v_gene: TRBV7-2
CDR3aa: CASSYGQGTNEKLFF
CDR3nt: TGTGCCAGCAGCTACGGACAGGGAACTAATGAAAAACTGTTTTTT

abundance: .
j_gene: TRBJ1-1
d_gene: TRBD1
len: 14
v_gene: TRBV18
CDR3aa: CASALQGAVPEAFF
CDR3nt: TGTGCCAGCGCCCTACAGGGGGCGGTTCCTGAAGCTTTCTTT

abundance: .
j_gene: TRBJ2-5
d_gene: .
len: 14
v_gene: TRBV5-6
CDR3aa: CASSLVKGKETQYF
CDR3nt: TGTGCCAGCAGCTTGGTAAAAGGGAAAGAGACCCAGTACTTC

abundance: .
j_gene: TRBJ1-5
d_gene: .
len: 13
v_gene: TRBV30
CDR3aa: CAWSVQGTQPQHF
CDR3nt: TGTGCCTGGAGTGTACAGGGCACTCAGCCCCAGCATTTT

abundance: .
j_gene: TRBJ2-1
d_gene: .
len: 12
v_gene: TRBV9
CDR3aa: CASSPGAGEQFF
CDR3nt: TGTGCCAGCAGCCCAGGTGCAGGTGAGCAGTTCTTC

abundance: .
j_gene: TRBJ1-2
d_gene: TRBD1
len: 16
v_gene: TRBV27
CDR3aa: CASSLTGTAARESYTF
CDR3nt: TGTGCCAGCAGTTTGACCGGGACAGCCGCTCGCGAGAGCTACACCTTC

abundance: .
j_gene: TRBJ2-5
d_gene: .
len: 13
v_gene: TRBV5-1
CDR3aa: CASSLGVQETQYF
CDR3nt: TGCGCCAGCAGCTTGGGGGTCCAAGAGACCCAGTACTTC

abundance: few
j_gene: TRBJ2-2
d_gene: TRBD2
len: 18
v_gene: TRBV27
CDR3aa: CASSPPTSGGFNTGELFF
CDR3nt: TGTGCCAGCAGCCCTCCGACTAGCGGGGGATTTAACACCGGGGAGCTGTTTTTT

abundance: .
j_gene: TRBJ2-1
d_gene: .
len: 15
v_gene: TRBV10-2
CDR3aa: CASSESAGAGDEQFF
CDR3nt: TGCGCCAGCAGTGAGTCGGCGGGGGCGGGGGATGAGCAGTTCTTC

abundance: .
j_gene: TRBJ2-2
d_gene: .
len: 14
v_gene: TRBV6-5
CDR3aa: CASSYSLWNAELFF
CDR3nt: TGTGCCAGCAGTTACTCCCTGTGGAATGCGGAGCTGTTTTTT